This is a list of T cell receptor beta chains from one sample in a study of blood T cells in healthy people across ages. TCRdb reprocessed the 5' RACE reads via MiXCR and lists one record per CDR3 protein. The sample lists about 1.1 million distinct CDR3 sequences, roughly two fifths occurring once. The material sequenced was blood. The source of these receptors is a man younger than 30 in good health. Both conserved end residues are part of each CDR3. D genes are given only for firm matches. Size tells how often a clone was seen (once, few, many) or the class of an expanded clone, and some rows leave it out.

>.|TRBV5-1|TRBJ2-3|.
CASSWDWQVTDTQYF
TGCGCCAGCAGCTGGGATTGGCAGGTCACAGATACGCAGTATTTT
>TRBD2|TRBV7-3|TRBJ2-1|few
CASSWESGGSNNEQFF
TGTGCCAGCAGCTGGGAAAGCGGGGGGTCAAACAATGAGCAGTTCTTC
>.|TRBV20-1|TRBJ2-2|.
CSARGGTGELFF
TGCAGTGCTAGGGGTGGGACCGGGGAGCTGTTTTTT
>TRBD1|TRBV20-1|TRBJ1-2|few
CSATRTGANYGYTF
TGCAGTGCAACCCGGACAGGGGCTAACTATGGCTACACCTTC
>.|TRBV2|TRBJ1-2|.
CANKYGAGYTF
TGTGCCAATAAGTACGGGGCGGGCTACACCTTC
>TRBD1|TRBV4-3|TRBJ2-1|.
CASPWDSHNEQFF
TGCGCCAGCCCGTGGGACAGCCACAATGAGCAGTTCTTC
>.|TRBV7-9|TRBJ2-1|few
CASSLVQGPIDEQFF
TGTGCCAGCAGCTTAGTCCAGGGGCCGATTGATGAGCAGTTCTTC
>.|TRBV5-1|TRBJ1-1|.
CASSPGEQGTEAFF
TGCGCCAGCAGCCCAGGAGAACAAGGAACTGAAGCTTTCTTT
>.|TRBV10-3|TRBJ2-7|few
CAIRDDGSRGPSYEQYF
TGTGCCATCAGAGATGATGGGTCGCGGGGTCCCTCCTACGAGCAGTACTTC
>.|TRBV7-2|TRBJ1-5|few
CASSSVGSPNQPQHF
TGTGCCAGCAGCTCAGTCGGGTCTCCTAATCAGCCCCAGCATTTT
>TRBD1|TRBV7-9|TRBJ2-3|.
CASSLLGQGLTDTQYF
TGTGCCAGCAGCTTACTCGGACAGGGTCTCACAGATACGCAGTATTTT
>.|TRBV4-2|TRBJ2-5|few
CASKASEDEQYF
TGTGCCAGCAAGGCTAGCGAGGATGAGCAGTACTTC
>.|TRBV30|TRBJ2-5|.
CAGSRRQETQYF
TGTGCCGGGAGCCGGCGACAAGAGACCCAGTACTTC
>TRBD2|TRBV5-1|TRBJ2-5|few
CASSVTSGGEETQYF
TGCGCCAGCAGCGTAACTAGCGGGGGTGAAGAGACCCAGTACTTC
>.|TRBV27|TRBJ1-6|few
CASRPEREGVNSPLHF
TGTGCCAGCAGACCCGAGAGGGAGGGTGTAAACTCACCCCTCCACTTT
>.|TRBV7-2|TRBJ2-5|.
CASSLETGFLDF
TGTGCCAGCAGCTTAGAAACTGGGTTTCTGGACTTC
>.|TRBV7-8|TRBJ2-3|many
CASSSSRSDTQYF
TGTGCCAGCAGTTCGTCCCGGTCAGATACGCAGTATTTT
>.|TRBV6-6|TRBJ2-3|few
CASSYTPPAERRDTQYF
TGTGCCAGCAGCTATACCCCTCCGGCCGAAAGGCGGGATACGCAGTATTTT
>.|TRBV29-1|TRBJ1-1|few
CSVAQGTEAFF
TGCAGCGTTGCCCAGGGGACTGAAGCTTTCTTT
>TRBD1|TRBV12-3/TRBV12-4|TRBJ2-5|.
CASRPRGTGETQYF
TGTGCCAGCAGACCCAGGGGGACCGGGGAGACCCAGTACTTC
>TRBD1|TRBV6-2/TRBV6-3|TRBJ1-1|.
CASSYADRERSTEAFF
TGTGCCAGCAGTTACGCGGACAGGGAGAGAAGCACTGAAGCTTTCTTT
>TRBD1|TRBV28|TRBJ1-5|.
CASSSGQGQYQPQHF
TGTGCCAGCAGTTCGGGACAGGGTCAATATCAGCCCCAGCATTTT
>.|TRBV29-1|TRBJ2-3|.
CSVESLVIGDTQYF
TGCAGCGTTGAAAGTCTAGTTATCGGAGATACGCAGTATTTT
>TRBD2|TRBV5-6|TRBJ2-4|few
CASSLGRREGDSKNIQYF
TGTGCCAGCAGCTTAGGGAGACGGGAGGGGGATTCCAAAAACATTCAGTACTTC
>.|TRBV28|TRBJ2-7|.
CASSDQDSYEQYF
TGTGCCAGCAGTGATCAGGACTCCTACGAGCAGTACTTC
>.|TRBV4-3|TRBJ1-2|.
CASSPQQLEITNYGYTF
TGCGCCAGCAGCCCGCAACAACTAGAAATAACTAACTATGGCTACACCTTC
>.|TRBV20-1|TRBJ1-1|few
CSARQETEEAFF
TGCAGTGCTAGGCAGGAGACCGAGGAAGCTTTCTTT
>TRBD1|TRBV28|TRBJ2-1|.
CASSSQGPSSYNEQFF
TGTGCCAGCAGTTCACAGGGGCCAAGCTCCTACAATGAGCAGTTCTTC
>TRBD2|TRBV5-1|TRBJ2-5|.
CASSLLRASGTTYNEQYF
TGCGCCAGCAGCTTGCTCCGAGCTAGCGGGACGACCTACAATGAGCAGTACTTC
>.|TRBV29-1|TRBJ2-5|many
CSVEFGRPLQETQYF
TGCAGCGTTGAGTTCGGCAGACCACTTCAAGAGACCCAGTACTTC
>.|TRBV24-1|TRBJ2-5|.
CATSDLWAETQYF
TGTGCCACCAGTGATTTGTGGGCCGAGACCCAGTACTTC
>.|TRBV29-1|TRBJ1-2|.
CSVGRTGVVDGYTF
TGCAGCGTGGGACGGACTGGGGTTGTGGATGGCTACACCTTC
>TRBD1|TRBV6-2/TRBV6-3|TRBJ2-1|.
CASRQMGQGSENEQFF
TGTGCCAGCAGGCAAATGGGACAGGGGAGTGAAAATGAGCAGTTCTTC
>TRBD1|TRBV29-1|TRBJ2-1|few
CSVELRTGYNEQFF
TGCAGCGTTGAACTTAGGACAGGGTACAATGAGCAGTTCTTC
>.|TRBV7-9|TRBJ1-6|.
CASSMGRLLHF
TGTGCCAGCAGCATGGGTCGTCTCCTCCACTTT
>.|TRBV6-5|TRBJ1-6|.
CASSYSGTPNSPLHF
TGTGCCAGCAGTTACTCAGGGACACCTAATTCACCCCTCCACTTT
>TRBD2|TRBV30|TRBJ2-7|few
CAWERGPPFSYEQYF
TGTGCCTGGGAGCGGGGGCCCCCTTTCTCCTACGAGCAGTACTTC
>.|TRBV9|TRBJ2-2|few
CASTANTGELFF
TGTGCCAGCACTGCGAACACCGGGGAGCTGTTTTTT
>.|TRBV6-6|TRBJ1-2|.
CASSEVPNYGYTF
TGTGCCAGCTCTGAGGTCCCTAACTATGGCTACACCTTC
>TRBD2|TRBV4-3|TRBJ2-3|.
CASGTSGRGDTQYF
TGCGCCAGCGGGACTAGCGGGAGGGGTGATACGCAGTATTTT
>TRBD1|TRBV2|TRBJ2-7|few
CASTSDRGNEQYF
TGTGCCAGCACCTCGGACAGGGGCAACGAGCAGTACTTC
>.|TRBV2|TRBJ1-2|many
CASSELGGVYGYTF
TGTGCCAGCAGTGAACTGGGGGGGGTCTATGGCTACACCTTC
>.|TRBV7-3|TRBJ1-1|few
CASSLTRAGSNTEAFF
TGTGCCAGCAGCTTAACCAGGGCAGGGTCGAACACTGAAGCTTTCTTT
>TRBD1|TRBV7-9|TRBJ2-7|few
CASRLYRGYEQYF
TGTGCCAGCAGGTTATACAGGGGCTACGAGCAGTACTTC
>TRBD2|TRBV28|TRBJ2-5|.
CASRSLGLAGAETQYF
TGTGCCAGCAGGAGTCTCGGACTAGCGGGGGCAGAGACCCAGTACTTC
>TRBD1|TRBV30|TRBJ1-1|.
CAWRIQGTSEAFF
TGTGCCTGGAGGATACAGGGGACCTCTGAAGCTTTCTTT
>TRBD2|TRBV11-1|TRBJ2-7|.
CASSSGLASYEQYF
TGTGCCAGCAGCTCGGGACTAGCATCCTACGAGCAGTACTTC
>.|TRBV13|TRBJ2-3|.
CASSNPPGRRDTQYF
TGTGCCAGCAGCAACCCTCCAGGGCGACGGGATACGCAGTATTTT
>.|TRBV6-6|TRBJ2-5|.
CASSYSSPDRQETQYF
TGTGCCAGCAGTTACTCGTCTCCGGACAGACAAGAGACCCAGTACTTC
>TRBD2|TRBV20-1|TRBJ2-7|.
CSAGGIAGLNEQYF
TGCAGTGCTGGGGGGATAGCGGGGCTCAACGAGCAGTACTTC
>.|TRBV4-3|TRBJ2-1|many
CASSQDPPAGGYNEQFF
TGCGCCAGCAGCCAAGATCCGCCGGCTGGAGGCTACAATGAGCAGTTCTTC
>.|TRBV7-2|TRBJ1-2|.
CASSLDRDRYTF
TGTGCCAGCAGCTTAGATCGGGATCGCTACACCTTC
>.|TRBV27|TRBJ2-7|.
CASSPGGYNEQYF
TGTGCCAGCAGCCCAGGAGGGTACAATGAGCAGTACTTC